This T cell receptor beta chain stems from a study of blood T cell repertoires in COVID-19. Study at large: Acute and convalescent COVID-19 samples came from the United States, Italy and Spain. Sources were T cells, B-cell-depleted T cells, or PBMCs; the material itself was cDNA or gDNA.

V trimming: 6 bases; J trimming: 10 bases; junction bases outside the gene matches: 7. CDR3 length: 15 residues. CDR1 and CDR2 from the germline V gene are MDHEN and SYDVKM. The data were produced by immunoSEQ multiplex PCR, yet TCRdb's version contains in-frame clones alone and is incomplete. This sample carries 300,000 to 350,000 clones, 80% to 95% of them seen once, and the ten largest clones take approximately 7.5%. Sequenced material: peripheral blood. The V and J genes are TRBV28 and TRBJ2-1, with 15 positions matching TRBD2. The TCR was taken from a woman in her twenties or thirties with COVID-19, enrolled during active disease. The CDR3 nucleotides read TGTGCCAGCAGACCGGGACTAGCGGGAGGAGGAGAGCAGTTCTTC. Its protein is CASRPGLAGGGEQFF.